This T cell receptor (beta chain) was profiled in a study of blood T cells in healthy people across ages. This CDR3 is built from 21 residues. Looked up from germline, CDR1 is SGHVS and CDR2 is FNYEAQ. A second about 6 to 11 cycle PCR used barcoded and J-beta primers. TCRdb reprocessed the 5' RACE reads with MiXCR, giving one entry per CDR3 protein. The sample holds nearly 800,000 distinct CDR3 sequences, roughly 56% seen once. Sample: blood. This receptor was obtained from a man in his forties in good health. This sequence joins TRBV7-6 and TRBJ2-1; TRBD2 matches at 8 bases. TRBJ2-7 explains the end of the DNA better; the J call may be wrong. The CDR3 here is CASSTTPPGRAFQSSYNEQYF. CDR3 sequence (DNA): TGTGCCAGCAGTACTACACCGCCCGGGAGGGCCTTCCAAAGCTCCTACAATGAGCAGTACTTC.